Only a few counts were recorded for the clone carrying this T cell receptor beta chain. The antigen remains unidentified. TCRdb called the RT-PCR reads again in MiXCR, with one record for every CDR3 protein. This table holds 700,000 to 800,000 distinct CDR3 sequences, approximately 17% found once. Germline loops: CDR1 SGHTA, CDR2 FQGNSA. V shed 5 bases and J shed 1 base, with 11 bases lying between them. The CDR3 is 15 residues long. This sample was included in a study of response to subunit inactivated influenza vaccine. The study, taken as a whole, reports: After each seasonal influenza vaccination, few new T cells are recruited, the authors suggested.

The genes are TRBV7-2 and TRBJ2-2, with a possible D match to TRBD1 (6 bases). The source of this sequence is a man aged 50-59 years who received an inactivated influenza vaccine. The specimen was PBMCs from blood, collected around 5 days after vaccination. The CDR3 is CASSPDRLNTGELFF. CDR3 DNA sequence: TGTGCCAGCAGCCCGGACAGATTGAACACCGGGGAGCTGTTTTTT.